These 2 T cell receptor beta chains share one sample of origin, sequenced in a study of graft-versus-host responses after intestinal transplantation. Method: immunoSEQ multiplex PCR; TCRdb's copy keeps in-frame clones and lacks some. The sample lists around 69,000 clones, nearly 90% occurring once. No cognate antigen is known for these TCRs. The input for sequencing was unstimulated CD8+ T cells sorted from spleen or lymph node cells, taken before transplant. All receptors come from a human donor who was the organ donor for an intestinal transplant.

Regarding this clone: This CDR3 is also generated by other DNA sequences in the sample. This rearrangement joins TRBV4-3 to TRBJ1-1, with D tentatively TRBD1 (6 bases). Trimming took off 0 bases at V and 1 base at J, with 9 bases between the two ends. Germline CDR1 reads LGHNA; CDR2 reads YSLEER. The CDR3 loop spans 15 amino acids. As DNA, the CDR3 is TGCGCCAGCAGCCAAGATGAACAGGGGAACACTGAAGCTTTCTTT. Residues: CASSQDEQGNTEAFF.

The chain couples TRBV19 to TRBJ1-5; 7 bases match TRBD1. From germline, CDR1 is LNHDA and CDR2 SQIVND (reference sequence). The ends lost 1 base at V and 5 bases at J; junction bases unmatched: 5. The CDR3 totals 15 residues. The CDR3 spells CASSIVIQGYQPQHF. CDR3 bases: TGTGCCAGTAGTATAGTGATACAGGGGTATCAGCCCCAGCATTTT.